These 2 T cell receptor beta chains were sequenced from one sample in a study of T cells in Graves' hyperthyroidism and ophthalmopathy. Amplified TCR beta CDR3 regions came from RNA transcripts. The HTBI set primed first-round TCR CDR3 RT-PCR. TCRdb re-derived calls from the multiplex PCR reads in MiXCR, one entry per CDR3 protein. The table has around 580,000 distinct CDR3 sequences, 40% to 55% seen once. Sequencing was carried out using peripheral blood or thyroid tissue (not recorded which). The receptors derive from a woman aged 18-29 years with Graves' hyperthyroidism.

On this clonotype itself: One end of the junction fails to match germline, which may point to a read error. This chain connects TRBV7-8 to TRBJ2-2; 11 bases are shared with TRBD2. CDR1 and CDR2 from the germline V gene are SGHVS and FQNEAQ. CDR3 size: 19 residues. CDR3 region: CASSRWTSGSQRDTGELFF. CDR3 coding DNA: TGCGCCAGCAGCCGATGGACTAGCGGGTCCCAAAGAGACACCGGGGAGCTGTTTTTT.

This clonotype was observed many times. The chain carries TRBV10-1 and TRBJ2-2; D is ambiguous. Germline CDR1 reads WNHNN; CDR2 reads SYGVQD (reference sequence). V lost 3 bases to trimming and J lost 5 bases, with 4 bases between them. The CDR3 spans 12 residues. The CDR3 reads CASSDRTGELFF. CDR3 nucleotides: TGCGCCAGCAGTGATAGAACCGGGGAGCTGTTTTTT.